This T cell receptor beta chain derives from a study of T cells in tumors after PD-1 blockade. Overall study: A subset received ongoing vismodegib 150 mg daily alongside anti-PD-1 therapy.

Trimming removed 7 bases from V and 6 bases from J; junction bases left unmatched: 9. This CDR3 spans 14 amino acids. Germline lookup yields CDR1 SNHLY and CDR2 FYNNEI. TCRdb's copy holds only in-frame clones and misses some; the assay was immunoSEQ multiplex PCR. The table records 30,000 to 35,000 clones, roughly four fifths of them present only once. The chain is built from TRBV2 and TRBJ1-3, with 7 bases matching TRBD1. This TCR was sampled from a human donor with basal cell carcinoma. Sequenced here: PBMCs, sampled after anti-PD-1 treatment. This CDR3 is CASIRDRSENTIYF. CDR3 nucleotides: TGTGCCAGCATTCGGGACAGATCCGAAAACACCATATATTTT.